This T cell receptor (beta chain) derives from a study of metastatic and nonmetastatic thyroid tumors (dated by TCRdb to 2020 to 2021). Turning to the overall study: Repertoires from peripheral blood and from tumor or nodule tissue samples of malignant and benign thyroid patients were compared.

V is pared back by 6 bases and J by 4 bases, with 10 bases lying between the germline termini. The CDR3 sequence holds 13 residues, the cysteine and phenylalanine included. Only the CDR3 DNA stays, 39 bases, in frame from base 1. CDR1 and CDR2 are read off the germline V gene (reference sequence) as LGHDT and YNNKEL. Libraries were prepared through PCR. The data were produced on an Illumina HiSeq 4000. High-throughput sequencing was used to profile the CDR3 region of the TCR beta-chain in every patient. Under the source paper's analysis protocol: A classifier to discriminate distant-metastatic papillary thyroid cancer patients was built from CDR3 differences across clinicopathological groups. Repertoire diversity was assessed with the Shannon index, and tumor-blood repertoire similarity with the Morisita-Horn index. TCRdb trimmed the raw reads at Q25, called clones with MiXCR and kept productive beta chains. For this entry, the V and J calls and clone size follow TCRdb and not the study's own pipeline. The sample table lists 25,000 to 35,000 clones, about 4.1% of them with a count of one. Roughly a fifth of the sample lies in the top ten.

This clone was recorded at least ten times. Its antigen remains undetermined. There are no base qualities to consult, and no much larger clone falls within one base. The study at large found these results: In both blood and tumor samples, malignant tumors were reported to have significantly higher TCR beta diversity than benign nodules.

No treatment had been received by any patient before thyroid surgery. Using T-cell receptor beta sequencing, the study looked back at clinical samples from patients collected from about 2011 to 2018. Sequenced sample: blood. Recombination connected TRBV3-1 to TRBJ1-5, with a weak D call of TRBD1 (6 bases match). The source is a female donor with papillary thyroid cancer or a benign thyroid nodule (not recorded which). Some clones in this sample may be carry-over from other donors' samples. CDR3 protein: CASSRTVNQPQHF. The DNA is TGTGCCAGCAGTCGGACAGTTAATCAGCCCCAGCATTTT.